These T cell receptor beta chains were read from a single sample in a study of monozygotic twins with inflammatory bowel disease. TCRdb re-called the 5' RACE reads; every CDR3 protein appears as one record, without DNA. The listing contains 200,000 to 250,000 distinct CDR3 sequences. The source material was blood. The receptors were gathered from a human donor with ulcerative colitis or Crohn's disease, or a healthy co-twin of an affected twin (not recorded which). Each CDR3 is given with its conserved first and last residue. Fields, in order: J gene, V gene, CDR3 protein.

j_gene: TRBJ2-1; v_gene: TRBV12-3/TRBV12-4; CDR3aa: CASNPTGGSYNEQFF
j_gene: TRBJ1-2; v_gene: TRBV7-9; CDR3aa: CASSPRDRGDYGYTF
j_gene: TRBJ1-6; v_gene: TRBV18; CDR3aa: CASSPVSYGSPLHF
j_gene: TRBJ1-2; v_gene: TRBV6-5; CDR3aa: CASSSDSRYGYTF
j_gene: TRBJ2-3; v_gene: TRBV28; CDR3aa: CASDPGLARDTQYF
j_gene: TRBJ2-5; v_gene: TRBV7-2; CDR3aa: CASTLDRQETQYF
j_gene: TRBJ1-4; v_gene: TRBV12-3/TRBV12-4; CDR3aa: CASSLREGDEKLFF
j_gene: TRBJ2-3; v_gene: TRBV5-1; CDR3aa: CASREGLAGAPDTQYF
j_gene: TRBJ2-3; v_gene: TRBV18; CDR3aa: CASSPSGTARDTQYF
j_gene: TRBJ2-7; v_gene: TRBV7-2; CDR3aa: CASSLRPGQTETYEQYF
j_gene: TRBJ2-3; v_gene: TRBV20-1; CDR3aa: CSARPGSGTDTQYF
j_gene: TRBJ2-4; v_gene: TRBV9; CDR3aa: CASSRSNIQYF
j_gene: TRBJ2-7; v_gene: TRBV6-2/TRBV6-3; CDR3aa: CATTPGAQYEQYF
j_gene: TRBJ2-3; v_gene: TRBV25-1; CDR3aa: CASSDRRQNTDTQYF
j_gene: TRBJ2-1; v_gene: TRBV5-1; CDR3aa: CASSFLSTPSGEQFF
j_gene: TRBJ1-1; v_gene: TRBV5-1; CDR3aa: CASSPRQGMNTEAFF
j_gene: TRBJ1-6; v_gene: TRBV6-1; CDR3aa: CASRGQGNNSPLHF
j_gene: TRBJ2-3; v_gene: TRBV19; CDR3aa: CASTDRGKSTDTQYF
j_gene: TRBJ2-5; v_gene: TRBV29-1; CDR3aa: CSVESRGTGLRETQYF
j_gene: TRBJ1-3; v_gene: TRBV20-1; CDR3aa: CSARDQQGRLNTIYF
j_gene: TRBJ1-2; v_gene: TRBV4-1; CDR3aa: CASSRGGQGDGYTF
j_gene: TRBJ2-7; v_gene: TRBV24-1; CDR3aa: CATSDSSYEQYF
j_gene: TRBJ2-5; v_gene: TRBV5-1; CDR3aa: CASSFGRQEKETQYF
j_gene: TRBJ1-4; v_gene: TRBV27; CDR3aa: CASSFVGGTNEKLFF
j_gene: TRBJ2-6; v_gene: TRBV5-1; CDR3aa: CASSPGSPSGANVLTF
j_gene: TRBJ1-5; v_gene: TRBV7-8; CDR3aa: CASSLAVRGNQPQHF
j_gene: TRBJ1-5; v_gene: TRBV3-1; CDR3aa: CASSHDFNQPQHF
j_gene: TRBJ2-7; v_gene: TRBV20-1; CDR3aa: CSARPAVGLNEQYF
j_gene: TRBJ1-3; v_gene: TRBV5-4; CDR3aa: CANSSNRASGNTIYF
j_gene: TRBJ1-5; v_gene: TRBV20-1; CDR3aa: CSARDDAQPQHF
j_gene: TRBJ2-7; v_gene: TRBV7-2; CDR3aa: CASSLVTSGVGEQYF
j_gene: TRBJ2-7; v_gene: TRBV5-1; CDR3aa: CASSLGRVGVESYEQYF
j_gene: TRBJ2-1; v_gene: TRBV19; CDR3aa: CASTRGWNEQFF
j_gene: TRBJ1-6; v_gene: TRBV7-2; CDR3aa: CASSPRQGRYNSPLHF
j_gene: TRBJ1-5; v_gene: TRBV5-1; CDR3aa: CASSLGGLNQPQHF
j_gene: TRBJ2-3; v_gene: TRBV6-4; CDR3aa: CASSGDDSTDTQYF
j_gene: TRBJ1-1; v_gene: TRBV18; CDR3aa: CASSPGANTEAFF
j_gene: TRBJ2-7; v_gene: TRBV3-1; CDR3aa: CASSHSTGGAFTEQYF
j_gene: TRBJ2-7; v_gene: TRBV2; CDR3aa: CASSEQVIGSSYEQYF
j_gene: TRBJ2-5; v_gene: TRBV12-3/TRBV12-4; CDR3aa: CASTAGQGFQETQYF
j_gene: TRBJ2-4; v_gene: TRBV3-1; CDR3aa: CASSHDPRGPKNIQYF
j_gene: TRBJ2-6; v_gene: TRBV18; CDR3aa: CASSRDSSGANVLTF
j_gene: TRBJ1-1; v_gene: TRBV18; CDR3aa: CASSTQGAKGTEAFF